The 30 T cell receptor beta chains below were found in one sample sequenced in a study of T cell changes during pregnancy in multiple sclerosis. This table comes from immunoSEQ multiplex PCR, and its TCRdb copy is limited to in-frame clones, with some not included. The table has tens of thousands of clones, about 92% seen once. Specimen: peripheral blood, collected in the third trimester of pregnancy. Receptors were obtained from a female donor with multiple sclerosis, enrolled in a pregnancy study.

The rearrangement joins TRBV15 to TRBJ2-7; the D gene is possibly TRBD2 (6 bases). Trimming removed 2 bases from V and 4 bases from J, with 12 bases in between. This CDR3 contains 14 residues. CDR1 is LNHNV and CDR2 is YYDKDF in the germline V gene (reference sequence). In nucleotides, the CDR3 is TGTGCCACCAGCAGACAGGGAGGCGGATACGAGCAGTACTTC. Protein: CATSRQGGGYEQYF. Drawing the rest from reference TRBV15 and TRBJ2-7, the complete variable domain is DAMVIQNPRYQVTQFGKPVTLSCSQTLNHNVMYWYQQKSSQAPKLLFHYYDKDFNNEADTPDNFQSRRPNTSFCFLDIRSPGLGDTAMYLCATSRQGGGYEQYFGPGTRLTVT.

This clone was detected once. CDR3 loop: CATHPGIDRGGVGEQYF. In nucleotides, the CDR3 is TGTGCCACCCACCCCGGAATTGACAGAGGCGGAGTTGGCGAGCAGTACTTC. This chain links TRBV27 with TRBJ2-7; possible D gene TRBD1, 5 bases. Germline V gene lookup returns CDR1 MNHEY and CDR2 SMNVEV (reference sequence). The CDR3 spans 17 residues. V gave up 10 bases and J gave up 6 bases, with 31 bases separating them.

The DNA for the CDR3 is TGTGCCAGCAGCCCGGGACTAGCGGATTCCTACGAGCAGTACTTC. Its translation: CASSPGLADSYEQYF. The genes are TRBV5-4 and TRBJ2-7; the match to TRBD2 covers 11 bases. V shed 4 bases, J shed 1 base, and the junction held 4 bases outside the gene matches. Germline values: CDR1 SGHNT, CDR2 YYREEE (reference sequence). CDR3 length equals 15 residues.

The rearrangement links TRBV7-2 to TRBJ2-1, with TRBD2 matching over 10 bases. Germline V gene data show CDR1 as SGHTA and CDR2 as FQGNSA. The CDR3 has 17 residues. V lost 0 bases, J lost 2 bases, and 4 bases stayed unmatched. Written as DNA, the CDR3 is TGTGCCAGCAGCTTAGCAACTAGCGGGAAAGCCTACAATGAGCAGTTCTTC. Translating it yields CASSLATSGKAYNEQFF.

CDR3 in amino acids: CASSLAGASSYEQYF. CDR3 nucleotide sequence: TGTGCCAGCAGTCTAGCGGGGGCCAGCTCCTACGAGCAGTACTTC. The chain is built from TRBV28 and TRBJ2-7, with 10 bases fitting TRBD2. The germline gives CDR1 MDHEN, CDR2 SYDVKM. The trim removed 5 bases at V and 0 bases at J, leaving 4 bases unmatched. The CDR3 consists of 15 residues.

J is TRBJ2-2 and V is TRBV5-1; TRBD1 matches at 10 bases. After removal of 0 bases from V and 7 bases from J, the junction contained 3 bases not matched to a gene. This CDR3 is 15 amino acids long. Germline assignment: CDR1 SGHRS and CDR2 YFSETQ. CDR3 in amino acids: CASSLAGTGDGELFF. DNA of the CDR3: TGCGCCAGCAGCTTGGCTGGGACAGGGGACGGGGAGCTGTTTTTT.

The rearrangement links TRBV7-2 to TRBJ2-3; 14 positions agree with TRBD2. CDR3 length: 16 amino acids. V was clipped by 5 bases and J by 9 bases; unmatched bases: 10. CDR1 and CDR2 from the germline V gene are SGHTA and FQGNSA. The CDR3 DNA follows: TGTGCCAGCAGCCCATACGGGACTAGCGGGAGTACGACGCAGTATTTT. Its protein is CASSPYGTSGSTTQYF.

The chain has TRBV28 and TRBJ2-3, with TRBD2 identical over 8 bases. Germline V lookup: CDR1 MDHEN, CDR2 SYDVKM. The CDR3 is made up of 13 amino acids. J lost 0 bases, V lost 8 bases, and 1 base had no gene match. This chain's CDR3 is CASASGSTDTQYF. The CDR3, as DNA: TGTGCCAGCGCTAGCGGGAGCACAGATACGCAGTATTTT.

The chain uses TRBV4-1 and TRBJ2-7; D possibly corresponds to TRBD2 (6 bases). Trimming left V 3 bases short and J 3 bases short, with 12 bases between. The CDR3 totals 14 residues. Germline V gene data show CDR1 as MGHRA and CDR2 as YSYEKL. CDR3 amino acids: CASSQPGEGYEQYF. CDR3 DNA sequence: TGCGCCAGCAGCCAGCCGGGAGAAGGCTACGAGCAGTACTTC.

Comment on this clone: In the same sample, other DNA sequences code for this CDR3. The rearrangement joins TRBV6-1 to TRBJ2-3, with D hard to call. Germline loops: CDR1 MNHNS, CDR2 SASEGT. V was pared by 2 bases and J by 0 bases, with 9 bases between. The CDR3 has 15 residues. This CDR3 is CASSESSGSTDTQYF. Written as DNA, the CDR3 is TGTGCCAGCAGTGAAAGTTCTGGCAGCACAGATACGCAGTATTTT.

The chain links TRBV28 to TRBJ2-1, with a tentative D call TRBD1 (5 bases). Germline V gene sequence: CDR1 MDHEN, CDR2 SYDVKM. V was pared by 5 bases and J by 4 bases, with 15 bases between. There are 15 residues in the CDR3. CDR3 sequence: CASSKQVVRYNEQFF. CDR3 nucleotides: TGTGCCAGCAGTAAACAGGTGGTAAGGTACAATGAGCAGTTCTTC.

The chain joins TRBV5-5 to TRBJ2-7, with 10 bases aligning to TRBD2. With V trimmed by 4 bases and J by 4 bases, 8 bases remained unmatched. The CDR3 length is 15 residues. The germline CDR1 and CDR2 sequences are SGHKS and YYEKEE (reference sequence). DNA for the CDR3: TGTGCCAGCAGCCTAAGGGGACTAGCGCAATACGAGCAGTACTTC. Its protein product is CASSLRGLAQYEQYF.

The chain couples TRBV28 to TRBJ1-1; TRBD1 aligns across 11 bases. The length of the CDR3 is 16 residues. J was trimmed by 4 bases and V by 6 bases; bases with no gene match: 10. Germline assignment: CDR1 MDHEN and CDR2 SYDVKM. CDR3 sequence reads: CASRAGQGAGGTEAFF. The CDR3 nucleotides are TGTGCCAGCAGGGCAGGACAGGGGGCCGGGGGCACTGAAGCTTTCTTT.

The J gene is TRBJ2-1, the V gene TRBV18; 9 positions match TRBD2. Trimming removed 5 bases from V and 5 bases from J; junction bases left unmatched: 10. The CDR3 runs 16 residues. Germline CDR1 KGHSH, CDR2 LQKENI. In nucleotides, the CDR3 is TGTGCCAGCTCATTAGGACTAGCGCCAATCGACAATGAGCAGTTCTTC. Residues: CASSLGLAPIDNEQFF.

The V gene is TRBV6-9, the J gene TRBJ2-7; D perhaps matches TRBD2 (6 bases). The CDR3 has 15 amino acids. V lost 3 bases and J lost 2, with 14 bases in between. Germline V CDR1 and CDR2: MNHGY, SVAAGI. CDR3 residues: CASSYSGGSPYEQYF. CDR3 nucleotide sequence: TGTGCCAGCAGTTACTCTGGAGGGAGTCCCTACGAGCAGTACTTC.

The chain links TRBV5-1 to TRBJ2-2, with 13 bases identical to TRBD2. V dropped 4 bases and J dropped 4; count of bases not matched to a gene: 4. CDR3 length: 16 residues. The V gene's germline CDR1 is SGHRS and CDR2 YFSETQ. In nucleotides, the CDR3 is TGCGCCAGCAGCGTCGGACTAGCGGGAGCCACCGGGGAGCTGTTTTTT. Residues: CASSVGLAGATGELFF.

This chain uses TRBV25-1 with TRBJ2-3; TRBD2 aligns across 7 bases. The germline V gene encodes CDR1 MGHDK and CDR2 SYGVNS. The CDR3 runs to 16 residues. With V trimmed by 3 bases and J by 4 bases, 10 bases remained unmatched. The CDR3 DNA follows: TGTGCCAGCAGTGAGTCCCCTAGCGGCCGGGCAGATACGCAGTATTTT. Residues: CASSESPSGRADTQYF.

CDR3 nucleotide sequence: TGTGCCAGCAGCTTCTCGATCGGGACTAGCGCGGAGACCCAGTACTTC. Amino acid sequence: CASSFSIGTSAETQYF. The rearrangement links TRBV7-9 to TRBJ2-5, with TRBD2 identical over 10 bases. Germline V gives CDR1 SEHNR, CDR2 FQNEAQ (reference sequence). This CDR3 is built from 16 residues. V was clipped by 3 bases and J by 5 bases; unmatched bases: 9.

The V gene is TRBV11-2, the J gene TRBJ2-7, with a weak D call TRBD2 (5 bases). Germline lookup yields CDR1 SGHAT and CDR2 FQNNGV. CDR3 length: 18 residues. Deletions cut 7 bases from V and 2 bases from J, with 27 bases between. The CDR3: CASTPVSGVGRSPYEQYF. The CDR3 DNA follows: TGTGCCAGCACCCCAGTATCCGGGGTCGGACGGAGCCCCTACGAGCAGTACTTC.

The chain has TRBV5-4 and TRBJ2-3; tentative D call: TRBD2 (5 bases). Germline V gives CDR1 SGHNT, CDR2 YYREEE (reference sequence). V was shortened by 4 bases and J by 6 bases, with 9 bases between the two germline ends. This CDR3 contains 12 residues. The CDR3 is CASSLLADTQYF. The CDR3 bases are TGTGCCAGCAGCCTGTTAGCGGATACGCAGTATTTT.

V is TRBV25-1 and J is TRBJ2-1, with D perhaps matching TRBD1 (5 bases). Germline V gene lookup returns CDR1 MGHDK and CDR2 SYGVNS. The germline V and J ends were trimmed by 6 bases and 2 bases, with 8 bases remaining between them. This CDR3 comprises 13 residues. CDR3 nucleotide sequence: TGTGCCAGCAGGGGGCTAGCCTACAATGAGCAGTTCTTC. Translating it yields CASRGLAYNEQFF.

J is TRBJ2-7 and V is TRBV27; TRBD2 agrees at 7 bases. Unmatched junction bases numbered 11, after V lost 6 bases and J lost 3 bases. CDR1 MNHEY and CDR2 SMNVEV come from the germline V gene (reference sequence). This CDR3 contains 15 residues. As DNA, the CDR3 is TGTGCCAGCAGGATACCGGGGGGAGGAAGCTACGAGCAGTACTTC. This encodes CASRIPGGGSYEQYF.

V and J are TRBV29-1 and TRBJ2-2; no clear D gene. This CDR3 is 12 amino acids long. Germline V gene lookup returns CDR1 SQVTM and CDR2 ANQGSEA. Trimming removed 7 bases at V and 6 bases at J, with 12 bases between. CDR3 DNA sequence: TGCAGCGCCACGAGGTTTTCCGGGGAGCTGTTTTTT. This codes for CSATRFSGELFF.

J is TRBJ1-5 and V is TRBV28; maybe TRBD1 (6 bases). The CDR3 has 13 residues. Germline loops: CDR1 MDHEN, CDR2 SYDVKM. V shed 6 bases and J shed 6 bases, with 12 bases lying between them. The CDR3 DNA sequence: TGTGCCAGCAGACTTCAGGGGAGTCAGCCCCAGCATTTT. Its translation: CASRLQGSQPQHF.

The CDR3 is CASSESGAGGSNQPQHF. DNA for the CDR3: TGCGCCAGCAGTGAGTCGGGGGCGGGAGGGAGCAATCAGCCCCAGCATTTT. This chain connects TRBV10-1 to TRBJ1-5; maybe TRBD1 (6 bases). This CDR3 has 17 residues. Trimming left V 0 bases short and J 1 base short, with 13 bases between. The germline gives CDR1 WNHNN, CDR2 SYGVQD (reference sequence).

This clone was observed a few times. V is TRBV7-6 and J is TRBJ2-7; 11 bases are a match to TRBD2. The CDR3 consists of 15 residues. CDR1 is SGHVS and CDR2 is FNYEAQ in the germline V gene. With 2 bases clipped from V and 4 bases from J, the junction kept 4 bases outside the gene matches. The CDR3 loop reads CASSLKTSGSYEQYF. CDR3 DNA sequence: TGTGCCAGCAGCTTAAAAACTAGCGGGAGTTACGAGCAGTACTTC.

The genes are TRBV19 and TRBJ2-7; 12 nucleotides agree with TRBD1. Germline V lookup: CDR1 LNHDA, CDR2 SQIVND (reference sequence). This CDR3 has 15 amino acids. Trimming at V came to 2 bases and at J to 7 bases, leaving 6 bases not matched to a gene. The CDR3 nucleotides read TGTGCCAGTAGTATAACCGGGACAGGGGGCCAAGAGCAGTACTTC. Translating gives CASSITGTGGQEQYF. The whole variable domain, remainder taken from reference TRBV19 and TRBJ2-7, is DGGITQSPKYLFRKEGQNVTLSCEQNLNHDAMYWYRQDPGQGLRLIYYSQIVNDFQKGDIAEGYSVSREKKESFPLTVTSAQKNPTAFYLCASSITGTGGQEQYFGPGTRLTVT.

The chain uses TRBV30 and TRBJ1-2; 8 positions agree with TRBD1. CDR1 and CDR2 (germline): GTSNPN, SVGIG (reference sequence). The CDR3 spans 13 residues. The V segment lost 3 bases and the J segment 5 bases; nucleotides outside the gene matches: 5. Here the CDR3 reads CAWRSTGAYGYTF. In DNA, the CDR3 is TGTGCCTGGAGATCGACAGGGGCGTATGGCTACACCTTC.

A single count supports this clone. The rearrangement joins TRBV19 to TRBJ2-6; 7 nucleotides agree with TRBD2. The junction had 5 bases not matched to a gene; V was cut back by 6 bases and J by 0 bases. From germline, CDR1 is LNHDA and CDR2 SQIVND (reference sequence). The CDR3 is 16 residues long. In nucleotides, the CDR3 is TGTGCCAGTAGGGGGAGGGCTCTCTCTGGGGCCAACGTCCTGACTTTC. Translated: CASRGRALSGANVLTF.

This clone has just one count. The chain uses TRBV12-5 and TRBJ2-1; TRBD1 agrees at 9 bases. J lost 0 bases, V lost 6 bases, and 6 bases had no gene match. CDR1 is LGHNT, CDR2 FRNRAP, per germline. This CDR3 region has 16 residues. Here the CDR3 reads CASGREQGASYNEQFF. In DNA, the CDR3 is TGTGCTAGTGGCCGGGAACAGGGGGCCTCCTACAATGAGCAGTTCTTC.